The 28 T cell receptor beta chains listed next were all sequenced from one sample in a study of CXCR3-negative and CXCR3-positive naive CD8 T cells. The authors made the TRB cDNA libraries by 5' RACE using UMI labels. One entry per CDR3 protein, without DNA, is what TCRdb gives after re-calling the 5' RACE reads. This specimen shows fewer than 80,000 distinct CDR3 sequences; the ten leading clones hold roughly 4.2%. The sequenced material came from naive CXCR3- CD8+ T cells from blood. Stated subset: CD45RO-CCR7+CD27+CD95- naive CD8+ T cells lacking CXCR3 (TNR3-). Receptor source: a human donor in good health. Some clones in this sample may be carry-over from other donors' samples.

The chain has TRBV12-3 or TRBV12-4 and TRBJ2-2; with no DNA, the TCRdb D assignment of TRBD2 cannot be verified. The length of the CDR3 is 15 residues. The chain's CDR3 is CASTFGRMNTGELFF.

The chain carries TRBV14 and TRBJ2-7; TCRdb returns TRBD1, unconfirmable since there is no DNA. Germline values: CDR1 SGHDN, CDR2 FVKESK. CDR3 length: 17 amino acids. CDR3 residues: CASSQEGGSTISYEQYF.

CDR3 region: CASSSQGRDNEQFF. The chain recombines TRBV27 with TRBJ2-1; the TCRdb D gene call, TRBD1, has no DNA to confirm it. Germline CDR1 is MNHEY and CDR2 is SMNVEV (reference sequence). There are 14 residues in the CDR3.

This rearrangement joins TRBV29-1 to TRBJ2-3. In germline, CDR1 is SQVTM, CDR2 ANQGSEA. The CDR3 is made up of 14 amino acids. The CDR3 loop reads CSVDDRETTDTQYF.

The chain recombines TRBV6-4 with TRBJ2-3; TCRdb designates TRBD2, a call that cannot be tested without DNA. Germline loops: CDR1 MRHNA, CDR2 SNTAGT. The CDR3 is 15 residues long. The CDR3 region is CASSSLAGSTDTQYF.

V is TRBV27 and J is TRBJ2-3. The germline gives CDR1 MNHEY, CDR2 SMNVEV (reference sequence). The CDR3 covers 15 residues. This CDR3 is CASSLWSESTDTQYF.

The chain carries TRBV7-9 and TRBJ2-7. This CDR3 contains 12 residues. The V gene's germline CDR1 is SEHNR and CDR2 FQNEAQ (reference sequence). This CDR3 is CASSWGSYEQYF. Supplemented by reference TRBV7-9 and TRBJ2-7, the full variable domain reads DTGVSQNPRHKITKRGQNVTFRCDPISEHNRLYWYRQTLGQGPEFLTYFQNEAQLEKSRLLSDRFSAERPKGSFSTLEIQRTEQGDSAMYLCASSWGSYEQYFGPGTRLTVT.

The V and J genes are TRBV4-3 and TRBJ1-4. The CDR3 length is 16 residues. Germline-derived CDR1 and CDR2 are LGHNA and YSLEER. The CDR3 region is CASSQDEEGPNEKLFF.

The rearrangement joins TRBV28 to TRBJ2-7; TCRdb's D call, TRBD2, is unchecked because there is no DNA. CDR1 and CDR2 from the germline V gene are MDHEN and SYDVKM. The CDR3 spans 15 residues. CDR3 sequence reads: CASSFLTGGFYEQYF.

The chain uses TRBV21-1 and TRBJ2-1; TCRdb proposes TRBD2, but this gene call is untestable without DNA. TRBV21-1 is described as a pseudogene. CDR3 length equals 16 residues. The CDR3 reads CASSRVRQGLYNEQFF.

The chain has TRBV5-1 and TRBJ2-5. Germline V CDR1 and CDR2: SGHRS, YFSETQ. The CDR3 sequence is 12 residues long. CDR3 in amino acids: CASRILQETQYF.

The J gene is TRBJ2-2, the V gene TRBV7-2; TCRdb selects TRBD2, and the lack of DNA leaves this call unchecked. Per the germline V gene, CDR1 is SGHTA and CDR2 is FQGNSA. This CDR3 region has 16 residues. This chain's CDR3 is CASSPGLAGVTGELFF.

Here the CDR3 reads CASSPQGAVYGYTF. The chain carries TRBV7-2 and TRBJ1-2; TCRdb picks TRBD1, but there is no DNA to check that call. From germline, CDR1 is SGHTA and CDR2 FQGNSA. The CDR3 is 14 amino acids.

The rearrangement uses TRBV20-1 and TRBJ1-1; TCRdb selects TRBD1, and the lack of DNA leaves this call unchecked. The CDR3 loop spans 12 amino acids. The germline gives CDR1 DFQATT, CDR2 SNEGSKA (reference sequence). The CDR3 is CSASQGFTEAFF.

This chain joins TRBV6-6 and TRBJ2-5; TCRdb calls TRBD1, which cannot be checked without DNA. Germline V lookup: CDR1 MNHNY, CDR2 SVGAGI (reference sequence). The CDR3 covers 17 residues. The chain's CDR3 is CASSYSPFVRGQETQYF.

The chain couples TRBV6-2 or TRBV6-3 to TRBJ2-2. The CDR3 consists of 14 residues. CDR1 MNHEY and CDR2 SVGEGT come from the germline V gene. This chain's CDR3 is CASSLVGSTGELFF.

The gene calls are TRBV28 and TRBJ2-1; TCRdb's D call of TRBD2 is untestable without DNA. Germline values: CDR1 MDHEN, CDR2 SYDVKM. This CDR3 is 16 amino acids long. This CDR3 reads CASSLGLAGEYNEQFF.

The chain carries TRBV6-2 or TRBV6-3 and TRBJ2-7; TCRdb reports TRBD1, a call that lacks DNA to check it against. The CDR3 is made up of 11 amino acids. Germline V gives CDR1 MNHEY, CDR2 SVGEGT. This CDR3 is CASSSPDEQYF.

The chain couples TRBV3-1 to TRBJ2-5. CDR1 and CDR2 from the germline V gene are LGHDT and YNNKEL (reference sequence). The CDR3 has 11 residues. The CDR3 protein is CASDTVETQYF.

V is TRBV2 and J is TRBJ2-1; TCRdb indicates TRBD2, and absent DNA this call remains unverified. Germline V gene lookup returns CDR1 SNHLY and CDR2 FYNNEI. The CDR3 length is 15 residues. Here the CDR3 reads CAREAGTSGLNEQFF.

This sequence joins TRBV4-2 and TRBJ1-1. Germline CDR1 is LGHNA and CDR2 is YNFKEQ. There are 15 residues in the CDR3. The CDR3: CASSQDPGRGDEAFF.

The genes are TRBV21-1 and TRBJ2-5; TCRdb designates TRBD1, a call that cannot be tested without DNA. TRBV21-1 is flagged as a pseudogene. The CDR3 sequence is 17 residues long. The CDR3 sequence: CASSSPTPVQFQETQYF.

CDR3 protein: CASSSGAGYYEQYF. This rearrangement joins TRBV7-9 to TRBJ2-7; the D call of TRBD1 rests on TCRdb alone, since no DNA is present to check it. Germline V gene lookup returns CDR1 SEHNR and CDR2 FQNEAQ (reference sequence). CDR3 length: 14 residues.

The chain links TRBV12-3 or TRBV12-4 to TRBJ2-3; TCRdb names TRBD1, which stays unverified in the absence of DNA. The CDR3 extends over 12 amino acids. The CDR3 loop reads CASSQGRDTQYF.

The chain employs TRBV13 and TRBJ1-5. The CDR3 sequence is 15 residues long. Germline-derived CDR1 and CDR2 are PRHDT and FYEKMQ (reference sequence). The CDR3 here is CASSLRGSGNQPQHF.

The chain couples TRBV7-8 to TRBJ2-7; TCRdb's D gene call, TRBD2, goes unchecked for lack of DNA. The CDR3 is 13 residues long. CDR1 and CDR2 (germline): SGHVS, FQNEAQ. The CDR3 region is CASSPGGDYEQYF.

Here the CDR3 reads CASGLMAGWYEQYF. The V call is TRBV28, the J call TRBJ2-7; there is no DNA to check the TCRdb D call of TRBD2. The CDR3 has 14 amino acids. Germline V lookup: CDR1 MDHEN, CDR2 SYDVKM.

By frequency, this clonotype is medium-sized. This chain links TRBV4-3 with TRBJ1-1; the D call from TCRdb, TRBD1, cannot be confirmed without DNA. The CDR3 runs 15 residues. CDR1 is LGHNA and CDR2 is YSLEER in the germline V gene. CDR3 amino acids: CASSQDRAGYSEAFF.